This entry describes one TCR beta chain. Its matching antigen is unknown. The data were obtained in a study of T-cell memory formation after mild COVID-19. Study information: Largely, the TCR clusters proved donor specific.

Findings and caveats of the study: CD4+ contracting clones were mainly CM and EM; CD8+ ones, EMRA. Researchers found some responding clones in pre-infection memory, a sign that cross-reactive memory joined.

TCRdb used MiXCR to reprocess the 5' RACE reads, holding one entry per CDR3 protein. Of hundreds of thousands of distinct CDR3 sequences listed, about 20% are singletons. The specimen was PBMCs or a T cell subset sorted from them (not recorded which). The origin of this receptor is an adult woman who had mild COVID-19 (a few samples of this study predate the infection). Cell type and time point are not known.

CDR3 loop: CASSRTSGGARDTQYF. The CDR3 nucleotides read TGCGCCAGCAGCCGAACTAGCGGGGGGGCGCGAGATACGCAGTATTTT. This chain links TRBV4-1 with TRBJ2-3, with 13 bases aligning to TRBD2. V gave up 4 bases and J gave up 5 bases; unmatched junction bases: 6. The CDR3 extends over 16 amino acids. Germline V gene sequence: CDR1 MGHRA, CDR2 YSYEKL.